One and the same sample provided the 13 T cell receptor beta chains below, sequenced in a study of T cell repertoires in cytomegalovirus infection. TCRdb recomputed calls from the reads with MiXCR, one row per CDR3 protein. Among roughly 320,000 distinct CDR3 sequences listed, about 8.8% were seen once. Sequencing was performed on PBMCs. These receptor sequences come from a human donor in good health (CMV status not recorded). Some clones in this sample may be carry-over from other donors' samples.

The chain recombines TRBV29-1 with TRBJ2-7, with 11 positions matching TRBD1. V shed 6 bases, J shed 5 bases, and the junction held 6 bases outside the gene matches. The CDR3 covers 13 residues. Per germline, CDR1 SQVTM and CDR2 ANQGSEA. For the CDR3, the DNA is TGCAGCGTGTCCCGGGACAGGGGGGACGAGCAGTACTTC. Protein product: CSVSRDRGDEQYF.

This clonotype was recorded at least ten times. This chain connects TRBV5-4 to TRBJ2-3; TRBD1 aligns across 9 bases. Germline CDR1 SGHNT, CDR2 YYREEE (reference sequence). Trimming at V came to 4 bases and at J to 2 bases, leaving 11 bases not matched to a gene. The CDR3 totals 17 residues. CDR3: CASSQRRTGAFTDTQYF. The CDR3 DNA sequence: TGTGCCAGCAGCCAAAGGAGGACAGGGGCCTTCACAGATACGCAGTATTTT.

This clonotype occurred many times. The chain carries TRBV7-2 and TRBJ1-2; D gene uncertain. CDR1 and CDR2 from the germline V gene are SGHTA and FQGNSA. The V and J ends lost 2 bases and 2 bases respectively, with 9 bases between them. The CDR3 loop spans 14 amino acids. As DNA, the CDR3 is TGTGCCAGCAGCTTACCTGGCCGAAACTATGGCTACACCTTC. Protein product: CASSLPGRNYGYTF.

The rearrangement links TRBV20-1 to TRBJ2-1; 8 bases match TRBD2. The CDR3 spans 16 residues. J gave up 2 bases and V 5 bases, and 11 bases lay outside the gene matches. CDR1 and CDR2 from the germline V gene are DFQATT and SNEGSKA (reference sequence). The CDR3 bases are TGCAGTGCTGCCTCTCGGGGGCGGGGGGCCTACAATGAGCAGTTCTTC. Translating gives CSAASRGRGAYNEQFF.

This clonotype was counted at least ten times. Written as DNA, the CDR3 is TGCAGCGTGTGGGGGGGCGCAGGGTCAGATACGCAGTATTTT. It codes for CSVWGGAGSDTQYF. The rearrangement joins TRBV29-1 to TRBJ2-3; tentative D call: TRBD2 (7 bases). Germline V gene sequence: CDR1 SQVTM, CDR2 ANQGSEA. The V end lost 6 bases, the J end lost 4 bases, and 17 bases lay between the germline ends. CDR3 length: 14 residues.

Many counts were recorded for this clonotype. The chain is built from TRBV6-1 and TRBJ2-2; 9 bases line up with TRBD2. Germline trimming cut 5 bases from V and 5 bases from J; bases unmatched to any gene: 6. The CDR3 contains 15 residues. Germline V gene sequence: CDR1 MNHNS, CDR2 SASEGT. This CDR3 is CASSSRRGGTGELFF. In DNA, the CDR3 is TGTGCCAGCAGTTCCAGGCGGGGGGGTACCGGGGAGCTGTTTTTT.

Regarding this clonotype: One base away lies a much larger clone, so this may be a sequencing read error. V usage is TRBV20-1 and J usage is TRBJ1-4; 11 bases match TRBD1. The germline V gene has CDR1 DFQATT and CDR2 SNEGSKA (reference sequence). The CDR3 contains 15 residues. The CDR3 spells CSARDRGRTNEKLSF. The CDR3 DNA follows: TGCAGTGCGCGGGACAGGGGGAGGACTAATGAAAAACTGTCTTTT.

This clonotype has a count of ten or more. The chain recombines TRBV12-3 or TRBV12-4 with TRBJ2-2; 7 positions match TRBD2. J gave up 6 bases and V 8 bases, and 3 bases lay outside the gene matches. This CDR3 is built from 12 residues. CDR3 in DNA: TGTGCCAGCTCTGGGGGGGCCGGGGAGCTGTTTTTT. It encodes CASSGGAGELFF.

This clonotype was picked up many times. The rearrangement uses TRBV10-3 and TRBJ1-1; D possibly corresponds to TRBD1 (6 bases). CDR3 length equals 13 residues. Germline-derived CDR1 and CDR2 are ENHRY and SYGVKD. Trimming took off 6 bases at V and 7 bases at J, with 15 bases between the two ends. The CDR3 region is CAIRYRVGDEAFF. As DNA, the CDR3 is TGTGCCATCAGGTACAGGGTCGGCGATGAAGCTTTCTTT.

There are many counts of this clonotype. This chain links TRBV28 with TRBJ2-7, with 7 bases identical to TRBD1. Germline-derived CDR1 and CDR2 are MDHEN and SYDVKM. The CDR3 runs to 14 residues. V lost 5 bases to trimming and J lost 0 bases; unmatched junction nucleotides: 4. In DNA form, the CDR3 reads TGTGCCAGCAGTCGATGGACAGGCTCCTACGAGCAGTACGTC. This encodes CASSRWTGSYEQYV.

This clonotype occurred many times. The CDR3 sequence is CAISESYGSYGYTF. CDR3 sequence (DNA): TGTGCCATCAGTGAGTCCTACGGGTCCTATGGCTACACCTTC. The chain combines TRBV10-3 with TRBJ1-2; D uncertain. Trimming cost V 0 bases and J 4 bases, with 9 bases left between them. This CDR3 is built from 14 residues. Germline loops: CDR1 ENHRY, CDR2 SYGVKD.

This clonotype was counted many times. The rearrangement uses TRBV14 and TRBJ2-2; D is unclear. Germline-derived CDR1 and CDR2 are SGHDN and FVKESK. Trimming pared 4 bases from V and 0 bases from J, leaving 15 bases between. The CDR3 sequence is 17 residues long. The CDR3: CASSPRRTATNTGELFF. In nucleotides, the CDR3 is TGTGCCAGCAGCCCTAGAAGGACGGCAACGAACACCGGGGAGCTGTTTTTT.

This clonotype was picked up a small number of times. The chain recombines TRBV6-5 with TRBJ1-1; 7 positions agree with TRBD1. Germline CDR1 and CDR2: MNHEY and SVGAGI. Unmatched junction bases numbered 7, after V lost 7 bases and J lost 2 bases. The CDR3 has 14 residues. CDR3 in amino acids: CASTLTGFNTEAFF. In nucleotides, the CDR3 is TGTGCCAGCACCTTGACAGGGTTCAACACTGAAGCTTTCTTT.